The rows below give T cell receptor beta chains drawn from one sample of a study of control samples from healthy donors and cancer patients. TCRdb's table, derived via immunoSEQ multiplex PCR, lists solely in-frame clones and lacks some. The sample records under 130,000 clones, roughly 91% being singletons. Sequenced: PBMCs. These TCRs come from a man aged 60 to 69 with lung cancer. Both conserved end residues are part of each CDR3. The D gene is left open where the match is weak. Clone size is shown for a subset of rows, as once, few, many or a class of expanded clone.

clone size: -; D gene: -; J gene: TRBJ1-1; V gene: TRBV19; CDR3 protein: CASRRGRQDTEAFF; CDR3 DNA: TGTGCCAGTAGGAGAGGCAGACAGGACACTGAAGCTTTCTTT
clone size: once; D gene: -; J gene: TRBJ2-2; V gene: TRBV5-1; CDR3 protein: CASSLGTNTGELFF; CDR3 DNA: TGCGCCAGCAGCTTGGGTACGAACACCGGGGAGCTGTTTTTT
clone size: -; D gene: -; J gene: TRBJ1-1; V gene: TRBV27; CDR3 protein: CASTRTRNTEAFF; CDR3 DNA: TGTGCCAGCACCCGGACCAGGAACACTGAAGCTTTCTTT
clone size: once; D gene: TRBD1; J gene: TRBJ1-1; V gene: TRBV3-1/TRBV3-2; CDR3 protein: CASSQGTGVDTEAFF; CDR3 DNA: TGTGCCAGCAGCCAAGGGACAGGGGTAGACACTGAAGCTTTCTTT
clone size: -; D gene: -; J gene: TRBJ2-3; V gene: TRBV29-1; CDR3 protein: CSVDPTTAPDTQYF; CDR3 DNA: TGCAGCGTTGACCCTACGACAGCACCAGATACGCAGTATTTT
clone size: -; D gene: -; J gene: TRBJ2-3; V gene: TRBV7-9; CDR3 protein: CASSFPGGLSTDTQYF; CDR3 DNA: TGTGCCAGCAGCTTCCCGGGGGGCCTTAGCACAGATACGCAGTATTTT
clone size: few; D gene: -; J gene: TRBJ2-1; V gene: TRBV7-9; CDR3 protein: CASRVTGSSYNEQFF; CDR3 DNA: TGTGCCAGCAGGGTTACAGGGAGCTCCTACAATGAGCAGTTCTTC
clone size: -; D gene: -; J gene: TRBJ2-5; V gene: TRBV12-3/TRBV12-4; CDR3 protein: CASSLRQQETQYF; CDR3 DNA: TGTGCCAGCAGTTTACGACAGCAAGAGACCCAGTACTTC
clone size: -; D gene: -; J gene: TRBJ1-2; V gene: TRBV30; CDR3 protein: CAWSRVNYGYTF; CDR3 DNA: TGTGCCTGGAGTCGGGTAAACTATGGCTACACCTTC
clone size: once; D gene: -; J gene: TRBJ1-1; V gene: TRBV5-6; CDR3 protein: CASRVTGSIEAFF; CDR3 DNA: TGTGCCAGCAGAGTAACAGGTTCCATTGAAGCTTTCTTT
clone size: -; D gene: TRBD1; J gene: TRBJ2-1; V gene: TRBV6-5; CDR3 protein: CASSTGTGWGNEQFF; CDR3 DNA: TGCGCCAGCAGTACTGGGACAGGTTGGGGCAATGAGCAGTTCTTC
clone size: -; D gene: -; J gene: TRBJ1-1; V gene: TRBV7-6; CDR3 protein: CASSLNQGIAEAFF; CDR3 DNA: TGTGCCAGCAGCTTAAATCAAGGGATCGCTGAAGCTTTCTTT
clone size: -; D gene: -; J gene: TRBJ2-5; V gene: TRBV30; CDR3 protein: CAWSGSGGFAETQYF; CDR3 DNA: TGTGCCTGGAGTGGGTCGGGGGGCTTCGCAGAGACCCAGTACTTC
clone size: -; D gene: TRBD1; J gene: TRBJ2-2; V gene: TRBV2; CDR3 protein: CASRGQANTGELFF; CDR3 DNA: TGTGCCAGCAGGGGACAGGCGAACACCGGGGAGCTGTTTTTT
clone size: -; D gene: -; J gene: TRBJ2-2; V gene: TRBV10-2; CDR3 protein: CASRGPGTGELFF; CDR3 DNA: TGCGCCAGCAGGGGCCCGGGGACCGGGGAGCTGTTTTTT
clone size: -; D gene: -; J gene: TRBJ2-7; V gene: TRBV27; CDR3 protein: CASRRHGPYEQYF; CDR3 DNA: TGTGCCAGCCGCCGGCACGGTCCCTACGAGCAGTACTTC
clone size: -; D gene: -; J gene: TRBJ2-3; V gene: TRBV24-1; CDR3 protein: CATSERPGRTGSTDTQYF; CDR3 DNA: TGTGCCACCAGTGAGCGACCGGGTCGCACAGGGAGCACAGATACGCAGTATTTT
clone size: -; D gene: -; J gene: TRBJ1-5; V gene: TRBV3-1/TRBV3-2; CDR3 protein: CASSLGESQPQHF; CDR3 DNA: TGTGCCAGCAGCCTTGGAGAGAGTCAGCCCCAGCATTTT
clone size: -; D gene: TRBD1; J gene: TRBJ1-1; V gene: TRBV10-3; CDR3 protein: CAISSGRGRGTEAFF; CDR3 DNA: TGTGCCATCAGCTCTGGCAGGGGGCGGGGGACTGAAGCTTTCTTT
clone size: -; D gene: -; J gene: TRBJ2-2; V gene: TRBV11-1; CDR3 protein: CASSLALGAGKIHTGELFF; CDR3 DNA: TGTGCCAGCAGCTTAGCGCTCGGGGCAGGGAAGATCCACACCGGGGAGCTGTTTTTT
clone size: -; D gene: TRBD1; J gene: TRBJ2-5; V gene: TRBV5-1; CDR3 protein: CASSPGQSETQYF; CDR3 DNA: TGCGCCAGCAGCCCGGGACAGTCGGAGACCCAGTACTTC
clone size: -; D gene: -; J gene: TRBJ1-6; V gene: TRBV6-1; CDR3 protein: CASSETDNSPLHF; CDR3 DNA: TGTGCCAGCAGTGAGACAGATAATTCACCCCTCCACTTT